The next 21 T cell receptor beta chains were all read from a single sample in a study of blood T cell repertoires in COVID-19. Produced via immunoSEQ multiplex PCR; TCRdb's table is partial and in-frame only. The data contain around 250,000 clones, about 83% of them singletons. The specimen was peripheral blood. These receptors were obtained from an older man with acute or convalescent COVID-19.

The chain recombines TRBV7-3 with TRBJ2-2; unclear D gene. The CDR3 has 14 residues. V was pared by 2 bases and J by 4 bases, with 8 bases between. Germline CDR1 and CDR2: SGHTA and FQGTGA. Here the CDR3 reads CASSLLSGTGELFF. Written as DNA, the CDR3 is TGTGCCAGCAGCTTACTTTCGGGCACCGGGGAGCTGTTTTTT.

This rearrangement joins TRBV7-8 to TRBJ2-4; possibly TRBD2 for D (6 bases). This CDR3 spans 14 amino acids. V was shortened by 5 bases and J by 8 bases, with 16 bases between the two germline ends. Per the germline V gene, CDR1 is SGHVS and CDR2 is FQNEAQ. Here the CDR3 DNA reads TGTGCCAGCAGCACCCTGGGAGGTGGGGACATTCAGTACTTC. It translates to CASSTLGGGDIQYF.

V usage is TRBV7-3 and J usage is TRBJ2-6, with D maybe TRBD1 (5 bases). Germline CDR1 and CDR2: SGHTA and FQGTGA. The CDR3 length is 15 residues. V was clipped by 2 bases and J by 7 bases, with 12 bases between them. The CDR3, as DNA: TGTGCCAGCAGCTTAGGCCTGGGGCAAGCCAACGTCCTGACTTTC. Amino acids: CASSLGLGQANVLTF.

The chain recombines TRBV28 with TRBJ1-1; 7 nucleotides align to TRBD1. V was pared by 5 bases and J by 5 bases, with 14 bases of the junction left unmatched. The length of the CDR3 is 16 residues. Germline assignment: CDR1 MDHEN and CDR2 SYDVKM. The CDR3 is CASSPLWRGPGTEAFF. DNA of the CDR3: TGTGCCAGCAGTCCCCTTTGGAGGGGGCCGGGGACTGAAGCTTTCTTT.

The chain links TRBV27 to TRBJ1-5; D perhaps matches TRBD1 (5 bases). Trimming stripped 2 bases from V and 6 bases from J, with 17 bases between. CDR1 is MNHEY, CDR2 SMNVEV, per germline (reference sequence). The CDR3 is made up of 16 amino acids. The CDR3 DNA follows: TGTGCCAGCAGTTTAAAGGGAGGGGCCATGGGTCAGCCCCAGCATTTT. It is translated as CASSLKGGAMGQPQHF.

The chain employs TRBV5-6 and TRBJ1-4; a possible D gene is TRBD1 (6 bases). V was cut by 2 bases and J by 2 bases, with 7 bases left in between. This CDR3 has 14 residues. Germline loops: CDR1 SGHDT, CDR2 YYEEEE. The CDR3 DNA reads TGTGCCAGCAGCTTACAGGGTACTAATGAAAAACTGTTTTTT. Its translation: CASSLQGTNEKLFF.

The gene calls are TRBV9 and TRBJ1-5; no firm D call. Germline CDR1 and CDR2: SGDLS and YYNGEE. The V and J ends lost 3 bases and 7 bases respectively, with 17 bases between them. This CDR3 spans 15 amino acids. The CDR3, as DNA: TGTGCCAGCAGCGCGACGCCGGCGACGGAGCAGCCCCAGCATTTT. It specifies CASSATPATEQPQHF.

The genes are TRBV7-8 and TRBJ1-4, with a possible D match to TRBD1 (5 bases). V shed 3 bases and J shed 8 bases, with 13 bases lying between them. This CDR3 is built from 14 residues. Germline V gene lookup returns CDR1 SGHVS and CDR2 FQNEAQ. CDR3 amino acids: CASSLGGWWEKLFF. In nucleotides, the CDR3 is TGTGCCAGCAGCTTGGGGGGGTGGTGGGAAAAACTGTTTTTT.

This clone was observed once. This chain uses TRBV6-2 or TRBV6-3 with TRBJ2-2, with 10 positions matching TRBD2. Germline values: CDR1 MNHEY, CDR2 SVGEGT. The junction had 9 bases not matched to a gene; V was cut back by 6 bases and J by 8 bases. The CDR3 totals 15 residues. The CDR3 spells CASSPTSGLGGELFF. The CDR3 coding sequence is TGTGCCAGCAGCCCGACTAGCGGGCTCGGGGGGGAGCTGTTTTTT.

DNA of the CDR3: TGTGCCAGCACCCAAGACAGGGTCCCCGGGGAGCTGTTTTTT. Its translation is CASTQDRVPGELFF. This chain links TRBV7-3 with TRBJ2-2; 7 bases line up with TRBD1. Trimming cost V 7 bases and J 6 bases; bases outside gene matches: 8. Per the germline V gene, CDR1 is SGHTA and CDR2 is FQGTGA. The CDR3 sequence is 14 residues long.

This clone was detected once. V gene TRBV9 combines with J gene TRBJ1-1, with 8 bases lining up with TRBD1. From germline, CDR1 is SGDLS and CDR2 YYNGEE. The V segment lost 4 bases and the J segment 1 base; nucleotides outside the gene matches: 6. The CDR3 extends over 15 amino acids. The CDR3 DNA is TGTGCCAGCAGCTTGTTTGGACAGGGGAACACTGAAGCTTTCTTT. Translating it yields CASSLFGQGNTEAFF.

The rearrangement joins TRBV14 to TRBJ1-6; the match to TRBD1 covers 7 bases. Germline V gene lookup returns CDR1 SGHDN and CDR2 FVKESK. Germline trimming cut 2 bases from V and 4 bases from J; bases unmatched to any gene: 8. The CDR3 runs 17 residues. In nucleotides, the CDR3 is TGTGCCAGCAGCCAACTAGCGGGCAGGGGGTATAATTCACCCCTCCACTTT. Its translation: CASSQLAGRGYNSPLHF. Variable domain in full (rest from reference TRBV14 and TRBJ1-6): EAGVTQFPSHSVIEKGQTVTLRCDPISGHDNLYWYRRVMGKEIKFLLHFVKESKQDESGMPNNRFLAERTGGTYSTLKVQPAELEDSGVYFCASSQLAGRGYNSPLHFGNGTRLTVT.

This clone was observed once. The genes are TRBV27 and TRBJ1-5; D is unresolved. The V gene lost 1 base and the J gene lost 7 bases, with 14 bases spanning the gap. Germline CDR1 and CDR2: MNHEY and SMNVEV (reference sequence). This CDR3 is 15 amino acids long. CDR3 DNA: TGTGCCAGCAGTTTATATGCGGGGTACTTACAGCCCCAGCATTTT. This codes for CASSLYAGYLQPQHF.

The CDR3 loop reads CASSSPLAGGPNTQYF. The DNA of the CDR3 is TGTGCCAGCAGCTCCCCCCTGGCGGGGGGGCCAAATACGCAGTATTTT. The V call is TRBV7-9, the J call TRBJ2-3, with 9 bases matching TRBD2. Germline V CDR1 and CDR2: SEHNR, FQNEAQ (reference sequence). With V trimmed by 4 bases and J by 7 bases, 12 bases remained unmatched. CDR3 length: 16 amino acids. Looking up the rest from reference TRBV7-9 and TRBJ2-3 gives the full variable domain: DTGVSQNPRHKITKRGQNVTFRCDPISEHNRLYWYRQTLGQGPEFLTYFQNEAQLEKSRLLSDRFSAERPKGSFSTLEIQRTEQGDSAMYLCASSSPLAGGPNTQYFGPGTRLTVL.

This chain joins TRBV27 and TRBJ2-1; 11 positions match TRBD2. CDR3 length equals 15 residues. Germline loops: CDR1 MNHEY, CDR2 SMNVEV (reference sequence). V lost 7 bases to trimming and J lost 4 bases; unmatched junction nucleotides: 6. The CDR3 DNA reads TGTGCCAGCACCGGGACTAGCGGTTTGTACAATGAGCAGTTCTTC. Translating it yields CASTGTSGLYNEQFF.

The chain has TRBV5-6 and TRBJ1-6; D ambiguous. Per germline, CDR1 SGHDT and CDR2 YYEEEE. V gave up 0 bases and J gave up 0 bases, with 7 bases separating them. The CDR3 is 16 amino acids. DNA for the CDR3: TGTGCCAGCAGCTTGGGCCGGAGCTCCTATAATTCACCCCTCCACTTT. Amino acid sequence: CASSLGRSSYNSPLHF. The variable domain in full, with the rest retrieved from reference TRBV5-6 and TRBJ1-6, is DAGVTQSPTHLIKTRGQQVTLRCSPKSGHDTVSWYQQALGQGPQFIFQYYEEEERQRGNFPDRFSGHQFPNYSSELNVNALLLGDSALYLCASSLGRSSYNSPLHFGNGTRLTVT.

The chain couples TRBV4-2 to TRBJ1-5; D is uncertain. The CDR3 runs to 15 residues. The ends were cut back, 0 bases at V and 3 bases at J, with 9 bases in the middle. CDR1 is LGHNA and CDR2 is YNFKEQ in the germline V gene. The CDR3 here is CASSQEMELNQPQHF. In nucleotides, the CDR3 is TGTGCCAGCAGCCAAGAGATGGAGCTCAATCAGCCCCAGCATTTT.

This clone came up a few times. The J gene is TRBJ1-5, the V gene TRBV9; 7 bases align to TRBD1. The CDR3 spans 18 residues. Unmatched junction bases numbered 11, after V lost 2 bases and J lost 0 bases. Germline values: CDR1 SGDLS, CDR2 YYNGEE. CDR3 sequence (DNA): TGTGCCAGCAGCGTCCAAGGGGGCCGGGGAGGTAGCAATCAGCCCCAGCATTTT. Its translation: CASSVQGGRGGSNQPQHF.

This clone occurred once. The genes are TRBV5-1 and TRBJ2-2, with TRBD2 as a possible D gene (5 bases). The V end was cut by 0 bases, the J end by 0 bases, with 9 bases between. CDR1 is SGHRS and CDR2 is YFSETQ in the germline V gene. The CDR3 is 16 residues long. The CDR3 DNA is TGCGCCAGCAGCTTGGCGGGGAACGCGAACACCGGGGAGCTGTTTTTT. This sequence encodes CASSLAGNANTGELFF.

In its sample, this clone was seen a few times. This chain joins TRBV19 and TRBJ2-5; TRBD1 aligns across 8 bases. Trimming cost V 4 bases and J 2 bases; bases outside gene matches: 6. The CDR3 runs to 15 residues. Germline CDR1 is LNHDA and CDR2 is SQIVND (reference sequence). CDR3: CASSRGQDLQETQYF. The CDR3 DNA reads TGTGCCAGTAGTAGGGGACAGGACCTTCAAGAGACCCAGTACTTC.

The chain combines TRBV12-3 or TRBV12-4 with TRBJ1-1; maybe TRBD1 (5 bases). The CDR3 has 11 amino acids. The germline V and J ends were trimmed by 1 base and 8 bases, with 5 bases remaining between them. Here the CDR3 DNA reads TGTGCCAGCAGTTTAGGGACAGAAGCTTTCTTT. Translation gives CASSLGTEAFF.